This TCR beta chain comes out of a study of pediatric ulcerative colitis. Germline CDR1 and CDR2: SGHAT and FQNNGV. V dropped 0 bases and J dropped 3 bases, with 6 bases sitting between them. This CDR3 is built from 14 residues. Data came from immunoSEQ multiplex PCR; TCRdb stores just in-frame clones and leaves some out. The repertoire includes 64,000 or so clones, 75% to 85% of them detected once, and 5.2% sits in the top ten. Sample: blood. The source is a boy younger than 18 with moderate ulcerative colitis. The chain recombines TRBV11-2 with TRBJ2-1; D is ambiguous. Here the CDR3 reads CASSLEPGYNEQFF. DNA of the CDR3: TGTGCCAGCAGCTTAGAGCCAGGCTACAATGAGCAGTTCTTC.